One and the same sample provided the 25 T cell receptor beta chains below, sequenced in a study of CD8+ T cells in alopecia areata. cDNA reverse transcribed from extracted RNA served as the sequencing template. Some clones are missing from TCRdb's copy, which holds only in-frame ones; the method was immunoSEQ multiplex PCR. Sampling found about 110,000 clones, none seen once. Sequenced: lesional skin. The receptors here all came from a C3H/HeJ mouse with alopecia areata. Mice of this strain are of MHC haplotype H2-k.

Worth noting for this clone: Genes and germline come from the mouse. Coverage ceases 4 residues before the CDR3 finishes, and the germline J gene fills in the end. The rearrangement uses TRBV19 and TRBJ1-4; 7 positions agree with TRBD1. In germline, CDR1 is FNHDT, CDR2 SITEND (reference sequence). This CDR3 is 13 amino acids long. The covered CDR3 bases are TGTGCCAGCAGAGACAGGGCGGGCGAA. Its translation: CASRDRAGE. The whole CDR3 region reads CASRDRAGERLFF.

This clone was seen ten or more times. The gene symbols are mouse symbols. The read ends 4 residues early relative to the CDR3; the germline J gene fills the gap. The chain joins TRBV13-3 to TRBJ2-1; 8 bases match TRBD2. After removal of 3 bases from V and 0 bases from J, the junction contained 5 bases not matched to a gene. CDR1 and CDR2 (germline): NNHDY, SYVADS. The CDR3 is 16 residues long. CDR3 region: CASSGKLGDNYAEQFF. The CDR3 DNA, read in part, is TGTGCCAGCAGTGGAAAACTGGGGGATAACTATGCT.

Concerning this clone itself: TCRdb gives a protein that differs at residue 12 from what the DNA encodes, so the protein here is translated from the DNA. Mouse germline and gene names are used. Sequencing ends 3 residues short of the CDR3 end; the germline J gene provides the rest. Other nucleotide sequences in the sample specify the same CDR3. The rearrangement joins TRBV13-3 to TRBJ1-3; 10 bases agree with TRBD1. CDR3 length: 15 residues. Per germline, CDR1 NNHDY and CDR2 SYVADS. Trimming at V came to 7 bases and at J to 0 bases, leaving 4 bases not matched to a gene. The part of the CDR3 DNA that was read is TGTGCCAGCCGGGACAGGGGTTATTCTGGAAATACG. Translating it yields CASRDRGYSGNT. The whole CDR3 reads CASRDRGYSGNTLYF.

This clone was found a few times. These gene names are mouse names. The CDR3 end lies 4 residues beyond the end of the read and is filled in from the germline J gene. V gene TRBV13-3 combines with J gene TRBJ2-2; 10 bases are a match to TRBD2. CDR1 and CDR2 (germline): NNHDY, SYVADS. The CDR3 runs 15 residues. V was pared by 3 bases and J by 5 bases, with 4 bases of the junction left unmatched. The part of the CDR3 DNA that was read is TGTGCCAGCAGTGTCTGGGGGGGCGCGACCGGG. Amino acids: CASSVWGGATG. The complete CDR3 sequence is CASSVWGGATGQLYF.

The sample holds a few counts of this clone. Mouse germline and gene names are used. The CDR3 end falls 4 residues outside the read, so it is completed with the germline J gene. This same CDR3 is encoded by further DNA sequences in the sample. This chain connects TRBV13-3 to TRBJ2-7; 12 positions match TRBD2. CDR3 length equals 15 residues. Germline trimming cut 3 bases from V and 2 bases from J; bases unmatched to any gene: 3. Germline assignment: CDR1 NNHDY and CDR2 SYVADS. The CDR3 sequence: CASSGGTGGTYEQYF. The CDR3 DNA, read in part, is TGTGCCAGCAGTGGGGGGACTGGGGGGACCTAT.

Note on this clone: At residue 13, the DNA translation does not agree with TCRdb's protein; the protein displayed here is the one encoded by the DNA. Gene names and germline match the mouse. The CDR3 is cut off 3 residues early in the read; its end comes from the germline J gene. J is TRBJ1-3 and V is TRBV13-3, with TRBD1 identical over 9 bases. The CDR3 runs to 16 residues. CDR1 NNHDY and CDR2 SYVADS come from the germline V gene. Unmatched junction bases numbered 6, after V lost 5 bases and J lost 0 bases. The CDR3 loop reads CASREQGAFSGNTLYF. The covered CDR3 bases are TGTGCCAGCAGGGAACAGGGGGCGTTTTCTGGAAATACG.

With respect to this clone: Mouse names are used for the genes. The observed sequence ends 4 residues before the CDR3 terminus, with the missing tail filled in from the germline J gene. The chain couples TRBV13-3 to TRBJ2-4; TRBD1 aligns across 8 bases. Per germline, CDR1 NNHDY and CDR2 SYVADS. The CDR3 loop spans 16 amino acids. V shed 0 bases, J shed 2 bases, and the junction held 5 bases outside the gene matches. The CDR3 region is CASSDGQGRTQNTLYF. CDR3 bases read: TGTGCCAGCAGTGATGGACAGGGGAGGACTCAAAAC.

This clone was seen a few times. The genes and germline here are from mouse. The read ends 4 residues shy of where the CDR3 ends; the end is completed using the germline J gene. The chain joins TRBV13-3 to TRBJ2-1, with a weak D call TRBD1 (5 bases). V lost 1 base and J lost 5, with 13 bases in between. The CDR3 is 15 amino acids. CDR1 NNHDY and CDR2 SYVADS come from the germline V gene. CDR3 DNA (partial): TGTGCCAGCAGTGATCCCGGACAAAAAAATGCT. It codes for CASSDPGQKNA. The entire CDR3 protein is CASSDPGQKNAEQFF.

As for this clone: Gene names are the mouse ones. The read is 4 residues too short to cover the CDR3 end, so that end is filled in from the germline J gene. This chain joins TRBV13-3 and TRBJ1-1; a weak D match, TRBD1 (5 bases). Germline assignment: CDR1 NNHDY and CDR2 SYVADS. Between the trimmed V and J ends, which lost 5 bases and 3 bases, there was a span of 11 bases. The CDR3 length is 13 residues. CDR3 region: CASSDRRYTEVFF. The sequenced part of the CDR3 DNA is TGTGCCAGCAGCGACAGAAGGTACACA.

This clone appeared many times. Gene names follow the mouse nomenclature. CDR3 DNA (partial): TGTGCCAGCAGGTCCGGGACAGGGAACTATGCT. This sequence encodes CASRSGTGNYA. The complete CDR3 sequence is CASRSGTGNYAEQFF. The chain is built from TRBV19 and TRBJ2-1, with 9 bases identical to TRBD1. The CDR3 is cut off 4 residues early in the read; its end comes from the germline J gene. Germline CDR1 and CDR2: FNHDT and SITEND (reference sequence). This CDR3 contains 15 residues. The J segment lost 1 base and the V segment lost 5 bases, leaving 4 bases of the junction unmatched.

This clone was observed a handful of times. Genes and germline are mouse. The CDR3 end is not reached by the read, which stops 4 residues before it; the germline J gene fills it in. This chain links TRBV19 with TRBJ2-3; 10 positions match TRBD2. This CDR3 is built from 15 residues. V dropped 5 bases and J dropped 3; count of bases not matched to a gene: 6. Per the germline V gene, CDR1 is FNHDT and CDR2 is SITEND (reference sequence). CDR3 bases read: TGTGCCAGCAGCCCAGACTGGGGGGAGGCAGAA. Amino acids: CASSPDWGEAE. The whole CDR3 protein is CASSPDWGEAETLYF.

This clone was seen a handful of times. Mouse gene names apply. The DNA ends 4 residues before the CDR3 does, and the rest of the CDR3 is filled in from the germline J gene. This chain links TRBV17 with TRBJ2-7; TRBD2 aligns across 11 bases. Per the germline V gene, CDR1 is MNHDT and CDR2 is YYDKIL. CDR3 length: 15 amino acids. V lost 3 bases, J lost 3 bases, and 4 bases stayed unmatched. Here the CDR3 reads CASSSMGLGDYEQYF. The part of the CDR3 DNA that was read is TGTGCTAGCAGTAGTATGGGACTGGGGGACTAT.

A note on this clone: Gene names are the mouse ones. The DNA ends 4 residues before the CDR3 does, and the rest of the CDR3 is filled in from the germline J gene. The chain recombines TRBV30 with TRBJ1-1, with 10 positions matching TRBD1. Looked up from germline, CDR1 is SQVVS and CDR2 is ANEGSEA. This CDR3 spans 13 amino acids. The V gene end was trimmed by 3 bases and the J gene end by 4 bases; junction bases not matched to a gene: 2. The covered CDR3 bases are TGTAGTTCTAGGGGGACAGGGGCCACA. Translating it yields CSSRGTGAT. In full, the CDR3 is CSSRGTGATEVFF.

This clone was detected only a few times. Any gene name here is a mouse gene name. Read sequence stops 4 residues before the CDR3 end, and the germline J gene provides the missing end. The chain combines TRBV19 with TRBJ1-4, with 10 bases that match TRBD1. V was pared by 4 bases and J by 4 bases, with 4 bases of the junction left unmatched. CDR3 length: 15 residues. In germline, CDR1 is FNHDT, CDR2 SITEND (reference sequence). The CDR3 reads CASSEGTGDNERLFF. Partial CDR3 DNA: TGTGCCAGCAGTGAGGGGACAGGGGACAACGAA.

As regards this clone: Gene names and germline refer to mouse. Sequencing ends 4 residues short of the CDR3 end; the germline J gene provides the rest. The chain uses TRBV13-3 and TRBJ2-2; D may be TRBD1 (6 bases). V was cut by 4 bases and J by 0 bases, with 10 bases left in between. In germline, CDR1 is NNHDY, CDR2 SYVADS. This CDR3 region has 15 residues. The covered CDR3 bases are TGTGCCAGCAGTCGGGACATTGCAAACACCGGG. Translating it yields CASSRDIANTG. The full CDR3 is CASSRDIANTGQLYF.

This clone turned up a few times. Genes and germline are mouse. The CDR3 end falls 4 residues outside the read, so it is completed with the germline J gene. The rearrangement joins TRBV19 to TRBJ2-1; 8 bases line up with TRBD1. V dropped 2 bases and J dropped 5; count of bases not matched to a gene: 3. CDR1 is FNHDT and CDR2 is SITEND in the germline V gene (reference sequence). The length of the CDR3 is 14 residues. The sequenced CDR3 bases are TGTGCCAGCAGTATCATGGACAGGGATGCT. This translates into CASSIMDRDA. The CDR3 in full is CASSIMDRDAEQFF.

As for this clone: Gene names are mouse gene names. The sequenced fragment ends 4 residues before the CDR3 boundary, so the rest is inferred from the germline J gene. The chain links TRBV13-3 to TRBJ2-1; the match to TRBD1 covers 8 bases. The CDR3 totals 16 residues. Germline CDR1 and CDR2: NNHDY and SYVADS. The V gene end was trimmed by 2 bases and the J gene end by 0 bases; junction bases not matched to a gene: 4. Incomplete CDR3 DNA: TGTGCCAGCAGTGAGACAGGGGAGGGTAACTATGCT. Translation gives CASSETGEGNYA. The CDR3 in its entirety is CASSETGEGNYAEQFF.

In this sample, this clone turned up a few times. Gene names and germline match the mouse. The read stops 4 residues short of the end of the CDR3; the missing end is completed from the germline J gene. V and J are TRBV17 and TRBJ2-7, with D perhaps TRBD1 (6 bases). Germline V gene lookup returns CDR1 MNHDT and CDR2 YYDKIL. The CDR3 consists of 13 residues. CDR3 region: CASSSPGQYEQYF. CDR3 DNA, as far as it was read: TGTGCTAGCAGTAGTCCCGGACAGTAT.

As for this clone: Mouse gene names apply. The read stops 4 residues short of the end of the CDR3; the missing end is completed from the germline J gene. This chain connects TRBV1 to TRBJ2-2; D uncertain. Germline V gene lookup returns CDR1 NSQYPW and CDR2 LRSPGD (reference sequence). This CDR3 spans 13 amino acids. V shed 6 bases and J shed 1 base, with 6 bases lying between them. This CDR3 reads CTCRVRNTGQLYF. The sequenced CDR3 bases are TGCACCTGCAGGGTCAGAAACACCGGG.

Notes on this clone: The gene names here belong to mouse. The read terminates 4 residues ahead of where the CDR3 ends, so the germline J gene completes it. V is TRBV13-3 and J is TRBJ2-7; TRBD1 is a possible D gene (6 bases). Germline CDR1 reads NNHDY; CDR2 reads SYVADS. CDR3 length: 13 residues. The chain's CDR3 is CASSVGGGNEQYF. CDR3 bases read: TGTGCCAGCAGTGTAGGGGGAGGAAAT.

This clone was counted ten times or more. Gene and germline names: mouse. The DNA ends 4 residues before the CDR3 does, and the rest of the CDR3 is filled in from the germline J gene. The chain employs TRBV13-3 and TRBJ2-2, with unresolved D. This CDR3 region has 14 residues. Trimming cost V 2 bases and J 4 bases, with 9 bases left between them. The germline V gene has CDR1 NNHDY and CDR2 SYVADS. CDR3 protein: CASSEDIRTGQLYF. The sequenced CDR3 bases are TGTGCCAGCAGTGAAGACATCCGCACCGGG. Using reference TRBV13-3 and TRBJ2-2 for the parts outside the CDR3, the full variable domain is EAAVTQSPRSKVAVTGGKVTLSCHQTNNHDYMYWYRQDTGHGLRLIHYSYVADSTEKGDIPDGYKASRPSQENFSLILELASLSQTAVYFCASSEDIRTGQLYFGEGSKLTVL.

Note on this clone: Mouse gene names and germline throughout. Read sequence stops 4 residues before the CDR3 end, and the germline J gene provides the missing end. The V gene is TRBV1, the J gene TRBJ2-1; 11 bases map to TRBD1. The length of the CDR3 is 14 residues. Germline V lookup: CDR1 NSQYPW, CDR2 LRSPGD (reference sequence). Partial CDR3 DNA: TGCACCTGCAGTGCGGACAGGGGGCTGGCT. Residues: CTCSADRGLA. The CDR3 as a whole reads CTCSADRGLAEQFF.

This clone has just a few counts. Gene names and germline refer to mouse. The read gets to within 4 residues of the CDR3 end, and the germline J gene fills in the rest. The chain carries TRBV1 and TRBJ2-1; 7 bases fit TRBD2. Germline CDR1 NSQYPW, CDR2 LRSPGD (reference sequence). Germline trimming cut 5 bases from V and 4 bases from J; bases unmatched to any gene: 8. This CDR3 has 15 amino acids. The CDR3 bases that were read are TGCACCTGCAGTCCCCGGCGGGGGGGGTATGCT. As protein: CTCSPRRGGYA. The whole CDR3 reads CTCSPRRGGYAEQFF.

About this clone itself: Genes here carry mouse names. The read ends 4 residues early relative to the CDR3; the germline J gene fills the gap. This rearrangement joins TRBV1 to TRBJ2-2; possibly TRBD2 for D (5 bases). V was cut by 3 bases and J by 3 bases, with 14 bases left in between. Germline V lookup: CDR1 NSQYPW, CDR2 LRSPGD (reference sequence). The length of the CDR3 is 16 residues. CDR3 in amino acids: CTCSALGEIDTGQLYF. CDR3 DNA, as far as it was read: TGCACCTGCAGTGCCCTTGGGGAAATCGACACCGGG. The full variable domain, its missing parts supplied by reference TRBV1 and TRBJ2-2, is VTLLEQNPRWRLVPRGQAVNLRCILKNSQYPWMSWYQQDLQKQLQWLFTLRSPGDKEVKSLPGADYLATRVTDTELRLQVANMSQGRTLYCTCSALGEIDTGQLYFGEGSKLTVL.

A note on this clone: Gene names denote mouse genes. The part of the CDR3 DNA that was read is TGTGCCAGCAGTTTTTGCGGACTGGGGGGGGAC. It encodes CASSFCGLGGD. From start to end, the CDR3 is CASSFCGLGGDTQYF. J is TRBJ2-5 and V is TRBV15, with 12 bases matching TRBD2. From the germline J gene comes the end of the CDR3, since the read stops 4 residues before it. There are 15 residues in the CDR3. The V gene's germline CDR1 is SGHND and CDR2 FRSKSL.